This TCR beta chain was recorded in a study of cytomegalovirus exposure and HLA in healthy donors. The PCR used 60 Vbeta and 13 Jbeta primers. Using immunoSEQ multiplex PCR, the repertoire was profiled, and TCRdb retains in-frame clones only, with some absent. The sample lists around 150,000 clones, roughly 75% occurring once. The ends were cut back, 7 bases at V and 7 bases at J, with 15 bases in the middle. CDR3 length: 13 amino acids. From germline, CDR1 is MNHEY and CDR2 SVGAGI. The receptor was isolated from a man younger than 30 in good health and CMV-seronegative. Sequencing used PBMCs. The chain links TRBV6-5 to TRBJ2-3, with a possible D match to TRBD2 (5 bases). CDR3 sequence reads: CASTPDRRHTQYF. The CDR3 DNA reads TGTGCCAGCACTCCGGACCGGAGGCATACGCAGTATTTT.